This T cell receptor (beta chain) was sequenced during a study of beta chain features in type 1 diabetes. V was pared by 5 bases and J by 4 bases, with 11 bases between. Germline V gene sequence: CDR1 PRHDT, CDR2 FYEKMQ (reference sequence). This CDR3 has 13 amino acids. Overall study results and limits: A moderate, significant TCRB CDR3 shortening appeared in type 1 diabetes across four CD4+ subsets.

The whole isolated RNA underwent reverse transcription, so sequencing captured expressed TCRB transcripts. Generated by immunoSEQ multiplex PCR, the TCRdb table keeps only in-frame clones and is missing some. The data hold about 650,000 clones, with roughly 12% observed a single time. Details on this clone: No antigen is known for it.

This chain links TRBV13 with TRBJ2-5; D is possibly TRBD1 or TRBD2 (5 bases each). The clonotype was recovered from a man in his thirties or forties with type 1 diabetes. Sample: naive CD4+ T cells from blood. CDR3 loop: CASSRDGRETQYF. CDR3 sequence (DNA): TGTGCCAGCAGCAGGGACGGCAGAGAGACCCAGTACTTC.